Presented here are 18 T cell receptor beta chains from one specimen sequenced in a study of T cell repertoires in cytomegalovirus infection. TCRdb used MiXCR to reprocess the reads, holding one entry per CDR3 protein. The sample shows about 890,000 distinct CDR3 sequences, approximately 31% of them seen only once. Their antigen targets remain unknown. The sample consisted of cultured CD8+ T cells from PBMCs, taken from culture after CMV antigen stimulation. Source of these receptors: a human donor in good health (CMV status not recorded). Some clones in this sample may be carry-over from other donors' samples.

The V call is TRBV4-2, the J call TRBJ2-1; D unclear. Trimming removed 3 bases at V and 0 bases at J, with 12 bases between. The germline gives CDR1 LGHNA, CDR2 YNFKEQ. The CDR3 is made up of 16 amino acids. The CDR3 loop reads CASSQDPPSSYNEQFF. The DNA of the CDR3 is TGTGCCAGCAGCCAGGACCCCCCCAGCTCCTACAATGAGCAGTTCTTC.

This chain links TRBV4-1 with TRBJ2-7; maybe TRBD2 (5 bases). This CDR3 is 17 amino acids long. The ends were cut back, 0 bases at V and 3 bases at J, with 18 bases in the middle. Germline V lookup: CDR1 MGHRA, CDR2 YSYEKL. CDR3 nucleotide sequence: TGCGCCAGCAGCCAAGATTCTAGCCGGGAAAATATCTACGAGCAGTACTTC. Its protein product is CASSQDSSRENIYEQYF.

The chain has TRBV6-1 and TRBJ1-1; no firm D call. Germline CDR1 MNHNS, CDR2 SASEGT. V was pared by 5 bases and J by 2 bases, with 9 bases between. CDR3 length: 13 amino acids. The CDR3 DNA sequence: TGTGCCAGCAGTAAGGGATTTAACACTGAAGCTTTCTTT. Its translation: CASSKGFNTEAFF.

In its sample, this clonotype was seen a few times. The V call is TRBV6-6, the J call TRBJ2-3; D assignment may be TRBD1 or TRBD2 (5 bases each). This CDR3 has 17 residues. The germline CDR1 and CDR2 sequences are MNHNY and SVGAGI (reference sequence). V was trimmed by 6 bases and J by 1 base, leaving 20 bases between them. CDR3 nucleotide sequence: TGTGCCAGCAGCCCCGATCTCTATCCGGGGCGCACAGATACGCAGTATTTT. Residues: CASSPDLYPGRTDTQYF.

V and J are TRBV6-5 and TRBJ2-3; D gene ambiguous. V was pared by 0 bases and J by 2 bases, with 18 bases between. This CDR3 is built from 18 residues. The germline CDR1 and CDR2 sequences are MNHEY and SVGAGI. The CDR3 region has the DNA TGTGCCAGCAGTTACTCTCCTGGAGACCCGGAAAACACAGATACGCAGTATTTT. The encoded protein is CASSYSPGDPENTDTQYF.

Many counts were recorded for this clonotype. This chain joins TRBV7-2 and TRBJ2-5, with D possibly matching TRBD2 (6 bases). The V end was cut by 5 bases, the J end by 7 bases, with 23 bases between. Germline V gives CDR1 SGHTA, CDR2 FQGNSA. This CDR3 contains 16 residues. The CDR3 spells CASSDARRGPPRTQYF. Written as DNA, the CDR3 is TGTGCCAGCAGCGACGCCCGGCGGGGCCCTCCGCGGACCCAGTACTTC.

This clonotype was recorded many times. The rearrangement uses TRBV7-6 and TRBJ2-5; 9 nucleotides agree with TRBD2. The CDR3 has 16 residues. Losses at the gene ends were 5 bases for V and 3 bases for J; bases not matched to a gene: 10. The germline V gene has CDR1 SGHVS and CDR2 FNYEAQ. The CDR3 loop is CASSPSYASGEETQYF. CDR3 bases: TGTGCCAGCAGCCCCAGCTACGCTAGCGGGGAAGAGACCCAGTACTTC. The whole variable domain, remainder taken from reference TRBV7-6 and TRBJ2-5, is GAGVSQSPRYKVTKRGQDVALRCDPISGHVSLYWYRQALGQGPEFLTYFNYEAQQDKSGLPNDRFSAERPEGSISTLTIQRTEQRDSAMYRCASSPSYASGEETQYFGPGTRLLVL.

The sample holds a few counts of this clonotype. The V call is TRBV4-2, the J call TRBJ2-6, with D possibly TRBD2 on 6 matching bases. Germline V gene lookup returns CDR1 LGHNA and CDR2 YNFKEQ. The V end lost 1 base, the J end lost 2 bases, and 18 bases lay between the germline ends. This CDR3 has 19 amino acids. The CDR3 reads CASSQVGELWGAGANVLTF. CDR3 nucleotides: TGTGCCAGCAGCCAAGTAGGGGAGTTGTGGGGGGCTGGGGCCAACGTCCTGACTTTC.

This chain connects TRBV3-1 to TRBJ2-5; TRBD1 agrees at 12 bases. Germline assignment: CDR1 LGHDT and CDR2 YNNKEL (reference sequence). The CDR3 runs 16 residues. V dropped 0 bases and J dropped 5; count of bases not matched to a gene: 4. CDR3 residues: CASSQDGTGGRETQYF. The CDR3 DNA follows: TGTGCCAGCAGCCAAGATGGGACAGGGGGCAGGGAGACCCAGTACTTC.

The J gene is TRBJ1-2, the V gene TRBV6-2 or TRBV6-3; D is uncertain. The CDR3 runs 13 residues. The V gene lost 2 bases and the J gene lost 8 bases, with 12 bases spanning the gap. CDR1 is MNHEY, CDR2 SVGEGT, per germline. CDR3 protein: CASSYVPRHGYTF. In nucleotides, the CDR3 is TGTGCCAGCAGTTACGTCCCAAGACACGGCTACACCTTC.

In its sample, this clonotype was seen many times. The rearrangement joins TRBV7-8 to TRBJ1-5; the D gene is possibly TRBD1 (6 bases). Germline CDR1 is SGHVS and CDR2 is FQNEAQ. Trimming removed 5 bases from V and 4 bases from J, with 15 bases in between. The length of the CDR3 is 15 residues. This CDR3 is CASSAPDSTNQPQHF. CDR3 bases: TGTGCCAGCAGCGCCCCGGACAGCACTAATCAGCCCCAGCATTTT.

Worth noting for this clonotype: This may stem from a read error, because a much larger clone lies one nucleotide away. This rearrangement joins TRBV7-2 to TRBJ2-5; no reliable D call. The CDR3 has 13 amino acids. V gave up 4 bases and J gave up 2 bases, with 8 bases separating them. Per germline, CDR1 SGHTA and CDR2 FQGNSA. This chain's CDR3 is CASSYGPQETQYF. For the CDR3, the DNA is TGTGCCAGCAGCTACGGGCCTCAAGAGACCCAGTACTTC.

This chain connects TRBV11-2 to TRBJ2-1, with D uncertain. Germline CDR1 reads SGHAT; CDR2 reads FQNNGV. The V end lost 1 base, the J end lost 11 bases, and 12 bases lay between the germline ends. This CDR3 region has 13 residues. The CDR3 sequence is CASSLAYNHQQFF. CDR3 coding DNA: TGTGCCAGCAGCTTAGCTTACAATCATCAGCAGTTCTTC.

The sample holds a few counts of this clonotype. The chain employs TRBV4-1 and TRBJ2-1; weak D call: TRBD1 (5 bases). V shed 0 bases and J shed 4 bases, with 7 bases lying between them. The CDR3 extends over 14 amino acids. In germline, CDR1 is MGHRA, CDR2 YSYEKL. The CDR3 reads CASSQDGAYNEQFF. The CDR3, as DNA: TGCGCCAGCAGCCAAGATGGGGCGTACAATGAGCAGTTCTTC.

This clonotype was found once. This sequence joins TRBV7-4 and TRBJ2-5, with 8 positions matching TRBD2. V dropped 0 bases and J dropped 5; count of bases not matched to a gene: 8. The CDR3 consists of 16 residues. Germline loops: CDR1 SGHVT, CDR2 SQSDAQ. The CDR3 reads CASSLAGGGLMETQYF. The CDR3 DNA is TGTGCCAGCAGCTTAGCCGGGGGGGGTCTCATGGAGACCCAGTACTTC.

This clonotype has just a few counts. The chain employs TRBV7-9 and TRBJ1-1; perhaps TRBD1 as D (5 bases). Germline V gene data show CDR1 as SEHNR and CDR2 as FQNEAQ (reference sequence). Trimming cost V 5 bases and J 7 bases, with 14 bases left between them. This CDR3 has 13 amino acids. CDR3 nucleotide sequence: TGTGCCAGCAGCCCGTTTGGGGACTATGAAGCTTTCTTT. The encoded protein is CASSPFGDYEAFF. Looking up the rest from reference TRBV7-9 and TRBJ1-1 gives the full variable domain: DTGVSQNPRHKITKRGQNVTFRCDPISEHNRLYWYRQTLGQGPEFLTYFQNEAQLEKSRLLSDRFSAERPKGSFSTLEIQRTEQGDSAMYLCASSPFGDYEAFFGQGTRLTVV.

The CDR3 region has the DNA TGTGCCAGCAGTCCCCGTGAGGGCGCGGACACCGGGGAGCTGTTTTTT. Protein sequence: CASSPREGADTGELFF. The V and J genes are TRBV12-3 or TRBV12-4 and TRBJ2-2, with a weak D call TRBD2 (5 bases). Trimming cost V 5 bases and J 3 bases, with 16 bases left between them. This CDR3 spans 16 amino acids.

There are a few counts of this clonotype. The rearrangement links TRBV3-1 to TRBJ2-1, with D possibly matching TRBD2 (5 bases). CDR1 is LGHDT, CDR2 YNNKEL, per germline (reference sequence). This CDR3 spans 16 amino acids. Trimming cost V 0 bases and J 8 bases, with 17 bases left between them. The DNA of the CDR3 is TGTGCCAGCAGCCAAGATCGGGGAGTTCTGATCGATGAGCAGTTCTTC. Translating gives CASSQDRGVLIDEQFF.